This T cell receptor (beta chain) is from a study of regulatory T cells in long-lasting Graves disease. Combining iRepertoire HTBI primers with Arm-PCR of CDR3 regions, the authors built TCR beta libraries. TCRdb itself ran the multiplex PCR reads through MiXCR, one entry per CDR3 protein. The sample contains hundreds of thousands of distinct CDR3 sequences, 25% to 30% of which appear only once. The CDR3 extends over 15 amino acids. V was trimmed by 5 bases and J by 9 bases, leaving 17 bases between them. Germline CDR1 and CDR2: SGHVS and FQNEAQ. The sample's time point: persistent/refractory GD, antithyroid drugs over 5 years with positive TRAb. The TCR library was made from RNA that had been extracted from PBMCs in TRIzol.

The sample was peripheral blood mononuclear cells (PBMCs), taken when the disease was refractory, from a patient treated with antithyroid drugs. The V call is TRBV7-8, the J call TRBJ1-6; D may be TRBD1 (5 bases). The sequence was collected from a female donor with Graves disease. CDR3 amino acids: CASSREGHKSSPLHF. For the CDR3, the DNA is TGTGCCAGCAGCCGAGAAGGACATAAAAGTTCACCCCTCCACTTT.